One and the same sample provided the 21 T cell receptor beta chains below, sequenced in a study of technical replicates of blood from a handful of donors. TCRdb's copy holds only in-frame clones and misses some; the assay was immunoSEQ multiplex PCR. Among roughly 82,000 clones, around 96% were seen once, and the ten largest hold approximately 0.39%. The sample taken for sequencing was T cells isolated from PBMCs. The source is a human donor in good health.

The chain couples TRBV6-1 to TRBJ2-7, with 14 nucleotides matching TRBD2. Germline CDR1 MNHNS, CDR2 SASEGT. The CDR3 has 15 amino acids. With V trimmed by 6 bases and J by 2 bases, 3 bases remained unmatched. Here the CDR3 DNA reads TGTGCCAGCAGGGGGACTAGCGGGAGCCCCTACGAGCAGTACTTC. Protein sequence: CASRGTSGSPYEQYF.

The chain combines TRBV7-2 with TRBJ2-2; tentatively, D is TRBD2 (6 bases). Germline V CDR1 and CDR2: SGHTA, FQGNSA. The CDR3 covers 16 residues. The V gene lost 1 base and the J gene lost 2 bases, with 11 bases spanning the gap. The chain's CDR3 is CASSLVGGINTGELFF. The CDR3 DNA is TGTGCCAGCAGCTTAGTGGGCGGGATTAACACCGGGGAGCTGTTTTTT. The variable domain in full, completed from reference TRBV7-2 and TRBJ2-2, reads GAGVSQSPSNKVTEKGKDVELRCDPISGHTALYWYRQSLGQGLEFLIYFQGNSAPDKSGLPSDRFSAERTGGSVSTLTIQRTQQEDSAVYLCASSLVGGINTGELFFGEGSRLTVL.

This chain links TRBV6-5 with TRBJ2-1, with 9 bases fitting TRBD2. CDR1 MNHEY and CDR2 SVGAGI come from the germline V gene. This CDR3 spans 14 amino acids. Trimming cost V 5 bases and J 10 bases; bases outside gene matches: 9. The CDR3 nucleotides are TGTGCCAGCAGTCCTCTAGCGGGAAGTCGGGAGCAGTTCTTC. Translating gives CASSPLAGSREQFF.

The rearrangement links TRBV30 to TRBJ1-3; possibly TRBD1 for D (5 bases). The CDR3 extends over 13 amino acids. Germline CDR1 is GTSNPN and CDR2 is SVGIG (reference sequence). The V end was cut by 5 bases, the J end by 2 bases, with 10 bases between. Written as DNA, the CDR3 is TGTGCCTGGTCGCGGGGGGCTGGAAACACCATATATTTT. Translation: CAWSRGAGNTIYF.

This chain links TRBV29-1 with TRBJ2-3; D possibly corresponds to TRBD1 (6 bases). Looked up from germline, CDR1 is SQVTM and CDR2 is ANQGSEA. V shed 6 bases and J shed 2 bases, with 9 bases lying between them. This CDR3 is built from 12 residues. CDR3 residues: CSVGTNTDTQYF. DNA for the CDR3: TGCAGCGTCGGGACAAACACAGATACGCAGTATTTT.

This clone was observed once. CDR3 region: CASSDLLIGDIQYF. DNA for the CDR3: TGTGCCAGCAGCGACCTGTTGATAGGGGACATTCAGTACTTC. The genes are TRBV6-1 and TRBJ2-4, with D tentatively TRBD1 (5 bases). The germline V gene has CDR1 MNHNS and CDR2 SASEGT. Trimming took off 6 bases at V and 8 bases at J, with 17 bases between the two ends. The CDR3 sequence is 14 residues long.

The chain joins TRBV4-2 to TRBJ2-6; 7 bases are shared with TRBD1. Germline trimming cut 2 bases from V and 0 bases from J; bases unmatched to any gene: 4. CDR1 and CDR2 from the germline V gene are LGHNA and YNFKEQ. The CDR3 runs 17 residues. The DNA of the CDR3 is TGTGCCAGCAGCCAAACGACAGGGTACTCTGGGGCCAACGTCCTGACTTTC. Translating gives CASSQTTGYSGANVLTF.

V and J are TRBV7-2 and TRBJ1-3; unclear D gene. This CDR3 is 13 amino acids long. CDR1 is SGHTA and CDR2 is FQGNSA in the germline V gene. V was pared by 7 bases and J by 6 bases, with 13 bases between. The CDR3 DNA is TGTGCCAGCATATCTCTTAGTTCAAACACCATATATTTT. Protein product: CASISLSSNTIYF.

The rearrangement joins TRBV19 to TRBJ1-1, with TRBD1 matching over 8 bases. The CDR3 spans 13 residues. The germline gives CDR1 LNHDA, CDR2 SQIVND (reference sequence). V lost 8 bases and J lost 5; bases outside the gene matches: 7. The CDR3 sequence: CASEDRGYTEAFF. DNA of the CDR3: TGTGCCAGTGAAGACAGGGGTTATACTGAAGCTTTCTTT. The whole variable domain, filled in from reference TRBV19 and TRBJ1-1, reads DGGITQSPKYLFRKEGQNVTLSCEQNLNHDAMYWYRQDPGQGLRLIYYSQIVNDFQKGDIAEGYSVSREKKESFPLTVTSAQKNPTAFYLCASEDRGYTEAFFGQGTRLTVV.

The rearrangement links TRBV25-1 to TRBJ2-5; 15 bases agree with TRBD2. This CDR3 is 16 amino acids long. The germline V gene has CDR1 MGHDK and CDR2 SYGVNS. Trimming removed 3 bases from V and 7 bases from J; junction bases left unmatched: 6. CDR3 nucleotide sequence: TGTGCCAGCAGTGAGGGACTAGCGGGGGGAAGCGTGACCCAGTACTTC. This codes for CASSEGLAGGSVTQYF.

This sequence joins TRBV12-5 and TRBJ2-7; TRBD2 might be the D (5 bases). This CDR3 comprises 13 residues. Germline V lookup: CDR1 LGHNT, CDR2 FRNRAP. Trimming removed 7 bases at V and 6 bases at J, with 16 bases between. CDR3 amino acids: CASAKPSGSEQYF. CDR3 sequence (DNA): TGTGCTAGTGCTAAGCCATCGGGGTCCGAGCAGTACTTC.

The chain employs TRBV4-1 and TRBJ1-1, with D possibly matching TRBD1 (6 bases). The CDR3 runs to 16 residues. With 4 bases removed from V and 1 base from J, the gap between germline ends came to 16 bases. CDR1 is MGHRA, CDR2 YSYEKL, per germline. This CDR3 reads CASSLRGTFENTEAFF. The CDR3 bases are TGCGCCAGCAGCCTTAGGGGGACATTCGAGAACACTGAAGCTTTCTTT.

V is TRBV5-1 and J is TRBJ1-5; D gene unclear. CDR3 size: 14 residues. Trimming took 5 bases from V and 3 from J, leaving 12 bases between them. Germline V gene sequence: CDR1 SGHRS, CDR2 YFSETQ. CDR3 residues: CASRASGLNQPQHF. CDR3 nucleotide sequence: TGCGCCAGCAGGGCGAGCGGACTCAATCAGCCCCAGCATTTT. Drawing the rest from reference TRBV5-1 and TRBJ1-5, the complete variable domain is KAGVTQTPRYLIKTRGQQVTLSCSPISGHRSVSWYQQTPGQGLQFLFEYFSETQRNKGNFPGRFSGRQFSNSRSEMNVSTLELGDSALYLCASRASGLNQPQHFGDGTRLSIL.

The chain has TRBV28 and TRBJ2-1; D might be TRBD2 (5 bases). Trimming pared 7 bases from V and 0 bases from J, leaving 13 bases between. The CDR3 consists of 15 residues. CDR1 and CDR2 from the germline V gene are MDHEN and SYDVKM. The CDR3 reads CASTRDGGSYNEQFF. The CDR3 coding sequence is TGTGCCAGCACCCGCGACGGAGGCTCCTACAATGAGCAGTTCTTC. Looking up the rest from reference TRBV28 and TRBJ2-1 gives the full variable domain: DVKVTQSSRYLVKRTGEKVFLECVQDMDHENMFWYRQDPGLGLRLIYFSYDVKMKEKGDIPEGYSVSREKKERFSLILESASTNQTSMYLCASTRDGGSYNEQFFGPGTRLTVL.

The chain is built from TRBV13 and TRBJ1-5; 7 bases are shared with TRBD1. The CDR3 is 16 amino acids. After removal of 0 bases from V and 2 bases from J, the junction contained 4 bases not matched to a gene. Germline-derived CDR1 and CDR2 are PRHDT and FYEKMQ (reference sequence). CDR3 DNA: TGTGCCAGCAGCTTAGGCGAGGGGGCGCGCAATCAGCCCCAGCATTTT. It translates to CASSLGEGARNQPQHF.

The chain couples TRBV9 to TRBJ1-2; 11 bases line up with TRBD1. Germline V CDR1 and CDR2: SGDLS, YYNGEE. This CDR3 has 17 amino acids. The V and J ends lost 0 bases and 3 bases, in that order; junction bases with no gene match: 7. CDR3 in DNA: TGTGCCAGCAGCGTAGATCTGGAGGGACAGGGGGACTATGGCTACACCTTC. Translated, it gives CASSVDLEGQGDYGYTF.

Only one count was recorded for this clone. The chain links TRBV29-1 to TRBJ2-1; D is perhaps TRBD2 (5 bases). V lost 8 bases to trimming and J lost 4 bases, with 15 bases between them. Per the germline V gene, CDR1 is SQVTM and CDR2 is ANQGSEA. The CDR3 runs to 13 residues. CDR3 region: CSYGRGAYNEQFF. In DNA form, the CDR3 reads TGCAGCTACGGACGGGGAGCATACAATGAGCAGTTCTTC.

This chain joins TRBV6-6 and TRBJ2-3, with 8 bases aligning to TRBD2. Germline assignment: CDR1 MNHNY and CDR2 SVGAGI (reference sequence). The CDR3 runs to 15 residues. V dropped 5 bases and J dropped 6; count of bases not matched to a gene: 10. CDR3 protein: CASSRGTRGIDTQYF. The CDR3 DNA reads as TGTGCCAGCAGTCGCGGGACTAGAGGTATTGATACGCAGTATTTT.

This sequence joins TRBV27 and TRBJ2-7; TRBD2 might be the D (6 bases). Trimming took off 6 bases at V and 0 bases at J, with 15 bases between the two ends. Germline CDR1 MNHEY, CDR2 SMNVEV (reference sequence). This CDR3 is 15 amino acids long. DNA of the CDR3: TGTGCCAGCAGCCTCGGGACTCGGAGCTCCTACGAGCAGTACTTC. Residues: CASSLGTRSSYEQYF.

The chain employs TRBV7-9 and TRBJ1-2; perhaps TRBD1 as D (6 bases). Deletions cut 2 bases from V and 8 bases from J, with 15 bases between. Germline CDR1 is SEHNR and CDR2 is FQNEAQ (reference sequence). The CDR3 length is 14 residues. CDR3: CASSLLQETGGYTF. CDR3 nucleotide sequence: TGTGCCAGCAGCTTATTGCAGGAAACAGGGGGCTACACCTTC.

This clone was counted a single time. The J gene is TRBJ2-1, the V gene TRBV28; 10 positions agree with TRBD2. This CDR3 region has 18 residues. CDR1 MDHEN and CDR2 SYDVKM come from the germline V gene. Trimming took 3 bases from V and 9 from J; bases not matched to a gene: 17. CDR3 DNA: TGTGCCAGCAGTTTGTCACTCCATACTAGCGGGGCGCGGGGTGAGCAGTTCTTC. It encodes CASSLSLHTSGARGEQFF.